The rows below give T cell receptor beta chains drawn from one sample of a study of early stage breast cancer tumors. TCRdb's copy holds only in-frame clones and misses some; the assay was immunoSEQ multiplex PCR. The sample consists of fewer than 30,000 clones, about 80% of them appearing once. Sequencing was carried out using blood. The receptors were sampled from a person in their sixties with breast cancer. CDR3s include the opening cysteine and the closing phenylalanine or tryptophan. D genes are given only for firm matches. The listing skips clone size in some rows; elsewhere it reads once, few, many or a size class.

D gene	clone size	V gene	J gene	CDR3 protein	CDR3 DNA
-	-	TRBV19	TRBJ2-7	CATTPSTAGISYEQYF	TGTGCCACTACCCCGTCCACCGCAGGAATCTCCTACGAGCAGTACTTC
TRBD2	few	TRBV19	TRBJ2-3	CASSVPSGPTDTQYF	TGTGCCAGTAGTGTCCCTAGCGGGCCGACCGATACGCAGTATTTT
TRBD1	-	TRBV30	TRBJ2-3	CAWSGDRVSIDTQYF	TGTGCCTGGAGTGGGGACAGGGTGTCCATAGATACGCAGTATTTT
-	-	TRBV30	TRBJ2-5	CAWTQGGTPIGTQYF	TGTGCCTGGACGCAGGGCGGGACCCCGATCGGGACCCAGTACTTC
TRBD1	-	TRBV6-5	TRBJ2-1	CASRRRQGYEQFF	TGTGCCAGCAGGCGAAGACAGGGTTACGAGCAGTTCTTC
-	-	TRBV29-1	TRBJ1-5	CSVGTDYSNQPQHF	TGCAGCGTTGGGACAGATTATAGCAATCAACCCCAGCATTTT
TRBD1	-	TRBV5-1	TRBJ1-1	CASSFTGGAGTEAFF	TGCGCCAGTAGTTTTACAGGGGGTGCGGGGACTGAAGCTTTCTTT
-	-	TRBV5-1	TRBJ2-2	CASSLEGRGTGELFF	TGCGCCAGCAGCTTGGAGGGTCGGGGCACCGGGGAGCTGTTTTTT
-	-	TRBV18	TRBJ1-3	CASSPFSGLSSGNTIYF	TGTGCCAGCTCACCGTTTTCAGGGCTGAGCTCTGGAAACACCATATATTTT
-	-	TRBV7-8	TRBJ2-7	CASSLVGGMGYEQYF	TGTGCCAGCAGCTTAGTTGGAGGGATGGGCTACGAGCAGTACTTC
TRBD1	once	TRBV6-4	TRBJ1-2	CASSPGQGGYTF	TGTGCCAGCAGTCCGGGACAGGGGGGCTACACCTTC
-	-	TRBV7-3	TRBJ1-1	CASNLGGDGEAFF	TGTGCCAGCAACCTCGGGGGGGACGGGGAAGCTTTCTTT
TRBD1	-	TRBV2	TRBJ1-5	CASRDRGTSNQPQHF	TGTGCCAGCAGAGACAGGGGCACGAGCAATCAGCCCCAGCATTTT
-	once	TRBV18	TRBJ1-3	CASSPVDSTTGNTIYF	TGTGCCAGCTCACCGGTAGACAGTACTACTGGAAACACCATATATTTT
-	-	TRBV5-4	TRBJ1-3	CASSSRESGNTIYF	TGTGCCAGCAGCTCTCGGGAATCTGGAAACACCATATATTTT
TRBD1	few	TRBV27	TRBJ1-4	CASSSPGGPIEKLFF	TGTGCCAGCAGTTCCCCAGGGGGACCGATTGAAAAACTGTTTTTT
TRBD1	-	TRBV6-5	TRBJ1-1	CASSLTWTGDTEAFF	TGTGCCAGCAGCCTTACTTGGACAGGGGACACTGAAGCTTTCTTT
-	-	TRBV11-2	TRBJ1-1	CASSLEGRLNTEAFF	TGTGCCAGCAGCTTAGAGGGCCGATTGAACACTGAAGCTTTCTTT
-	-	TRBV29-1	TRBJ1-1	CSVEVRVPSNEAFF	TGCAGCGTTGAAGTCAGGGTCCCCTCAAATGAAGCTTTCTTT
-	-	TRBV9	TRBJ1-2	CASSVATKGVGGYTF	TGTGCCAGCAGCGTAGCTACGAAGGGGGTAGGTGGCTACACCTTC
-	-	TRBV6-5	TRBJ2-7	CASSYSGTGLQYEQYF	TGTGCCAGCAGTTACTCGGGTACGGGACTGCAATACGAGCAGTACTTC
-	-	TRBV25-1	TRBJ1-3	CASSPLGNTIYF	TGTGCCAGCAGTCCACTGGGAAACACCATATATTTT
-	-	TRBV19	TRBJ2-5	CASSISWQETQYF	TGTGCCAGTAGTATAAGCTGGCAAGAGACCCAGTACTTC
TRBD2	-	TRBV19	TRBJ2-5	CASSTRTSGQETQYF	TGTGCCAGTAGTACACGGACTAGCGGCCAAGAGACCCAGTACTTC
TRBD1	few	TRBV29-1	TRBJ1-2	CSVEGQGGGYTF	TGCAGCGTTGAGGGACAGGGAGGTGGCTACACCTTC
-	-	TRBV7-3	TRBJ1-2	CASSLVSANYGYTF	TGTGCCAGCAGCTTAGTGTCTGCTAACTATGGCTACACCTTC
-	few	TRBV11-3	TRBJ2-7	CASSFKAGPVTYEQYF	TGTGCCAGCAGCTTTAAGGCAGGGCCAGTTACCTACGAGCAGTACTTC
TRBD2	once	TRBV9	TRBJ2-1	CASSPSPGSGSRSEQFF	TGTGCCAGCAGCCCCTCCCCGGGTAGCGGGAGTCGGAGTGAGCAGTTCTTC
TRBD1	-	TRBV9	TRBJ2-1	CASSRNNPGQGLTNEQFF	TGTGCCAGCAGCCGAAATAACCCGGGACAGGGACTAACCAATGAGCAGTTCTTC
TRBD1	-	TRBV6-5	TRBJ1-1	CASSRPGTGVSEAFF	TGTGCCAGCAGTAGACCCGGGACAGGGGTGAGTGAAGCTTTCTTT
TRBD2	-	TRBV19	TRBJ2-2	CASSRIGLANTGELFF	TGTGCCAGTAGTAGGATCGGACTAGCGAACACCGGGGAGCTGTTTTTT
-	few	TRBV28	TRBJ2-1	CASRTTLVGEQFF	TGTGCCAGCAGGACAACCTTAGTGGGTGAGCAGTTCTTC
-	-	TRBV20-1	TRBJ1-1	CSASRQIEAFF	TGCAGTGCTTCTCGACAGATTGAAGCTTTCTTT